These 16 T cell receptor beta chains were sequenced from one sample in a study of blood T cell repertoires in COVID-19. Data came from immunoSEQ multiplex PCR; TCRdb stores just in-frame clones and leaves some out. The sample lists roughly 85,000 clones, about nine tenths occurring once. Sequences were obtained from peripheral blood. All receptors come from a man in his fifties with active or convalescent COVID-19.

The sample holds one count of this clone. This chain uses TRBV5-1 with TRBJ2-2; 11 nucleotides agree with TRBD2. CDR1 and CDR2 (germline): SGHRS, YFSETQ. The junction had 8 bases not matched to a gene; V was cut back by 1 base and J by 6 bases. The CDR3 spans 17 residues. The CDR3 DNA follows: TGCGCCAGCAGCTTGAAGGGTCTAGCGGGGGGACCCGGGGAGCTGTTTTTT. Translating it yields CASSLKGLAGGPGELFF.

The chain is built from TRBV27 and TRBJ2-2; no firm D call. Per germline, CDR1 MNHEY and CDR2 SMNVEV (reference sequence). The germline V and J ends were trimmed by 3 bases and 7 bases, with 15 bases remaining between them. CDR3 size: 15 residues. The CDR3 here is CASSFSLLNGGELFF. CDR3 in DNA: TGTGCCAGCAGTTTTTCTCTACTTAACGGCGGGGAGCTGTTTTTT.

This chain links TRBV5-6 with TRBJ1-2; 8 positions agree with TRBD1. The trim removed 4 bases at V and 2 bases at J, leaving 4 bases unmatched. The V gene's germline CDR1 is SGHDT and CDR2 YYEEEE. This CDR3 comprises 14 residues. CDR3 coding DNA: TGTGCCAGCAGCCCCTGGGACAGGAACTATGGCTACACCTTC. Encoded protein: CASSPWDRNYGYTF.

The chain uses TRBV30 and TRBJ1-1; 7 bases align to TRBD1. The CDR3 covers 12 residues. V lost 8 bases to trimming and J lost 8 bases; unmatched junction nucleotides: 11. The germline V gene has CDR1 GTSNPN and CDR2 SVGIG (reference sequence). The DNA for the CDR3 is TGTGCCCGAGATAACCGGGACAGAGAAGCTTTCTTT. Protein: CARDNRDREAFF.

This rearrangement joins TRBV4-1 to TRBJ1-5; D not resolved. The CDR3 contains 15 residues. Germline V gives CDR1 MGHRA, CDR2 YSYEKL. The V gene lost 0 bases and the J gene lost 1 base, with 7 bases spanning the gap. CDR3 loop: CASSQDGGSNQPQHF. In nucleotides, the CDR3 is TGCGCCAGCAGCCAAGATGGTGGCAGCAATCAGCCCCAGCATTTT.

This clone came up a few times. The chain couples TRBV19 to TRBJ2-7; TRBD1 matches at 8 bases. The germline gives CDR1 LNHDA, CDR2 SQIVND (reference sequence). V lost 6 bases and J lost 3; bases outside the gene matches: 10. The CDR3 runs to 15 residues. CDR3 loop: CASRTGTGRGYEQYF. As DNA, the CDR3 is TGTGCCAGTAGAACCGGGACAGGACGCGGCTACGAGCAGTACTTC.

This sequence joins TRBV7-2 and TRBJ2-5, with TRBD2 matching over 12 bases. V was pared by 4 bases and J by 4 bases, with 7 bases of the junction left unmatched. The CDR3 covers 16 residues. CDR1 and CDR2 (germline): SGHTA, FQGNSA. The CDR3 sequence is CASSSTLAGGGETQYF. Written as DNA, the CDR3 is TGTGCCAGCAGCTCCACCCTAGCGGGAGGGGGAGAGACCCAGTACTTC.

The chain employs TRBV18 and TRBJ2-3; 9 bases agree with TRBD1. The J segment lost 4 bases and the V segment lost 0 bases, leaving 8 bases of the junction unmatched. CDR3 size: 17 residues. Germline lookup yields CDR1 KGHSH and CDR2 LQKENI. CDR3 loop: CASSPPRGQGYADTQYF. In DNA form, the CDR3 reads TGTGCCAGCTCACCACCGAGGGGACAGGGTTACGCAGATACGCAGTATTTT.

The chain combines TRBV7-9 with TRBJ1-4, with D possibly matching TRBD1 (5 bases). CDR3 length equals 12 residues. The V end was cut by 10 bases, the J end by 4 bases, with 10 bases between. Germline V gives CDR1 SEHNR, CDR2 FQNEAQ (reference sequence). CDR3 residues: CATTDDNEKLFF. The CDR3 DNA is TGTGCCACGACAGATGATAATGAAAAACTGTTTTTT.

The chain recombines TRBV10-2 with TRBJ2-1; 9 nucleotides agree with TRBD2. Germline CDR1 WSHSY, CDR2 SAAADI. The CDR3 is 14 residues long. The ends lost 7 bases at V and 8 bases at J; junction bases unmatched: 9. The CDR3 DNA sequence: TGCGCCAGCAAGCAAGCGGGGGGATGGGATGAGCAGTTCTTC. Its protein is CASKQAGGWDEQFF.

This clone occurred a few times. The chain recombines TRBV18 with TRBJ1-3, with TRBD1 identical over 7 bases. With V trimmed by 3 bases and J by 0 bases, 8 bases remained unmatched. Germline V lookup: CDR1 KGHSH, CDR2 LQKENI. This CDR3 comprises 17 residues. The CDR3: CASSPHPAGGSGNTIYF. The CDR3 DNA sequence: TGTGCCAGCTCACCCCACCCCGCAGGGGGCTCTGGAAACACCATATATTTT. The full variable domain, with the rest looked up from reference TRBV18 and TRBJ1-3, is NAGVMQNPRHLVRRRGQEARLRCSPMKGHSHVYWYRQLPEEGLKFMVYLQKENIIDESGMPKERFSAEFPKEGPSILRIQQVVRGDSAAYFCASSPHPAGGSGNTIYFGEGSWLTVV.

This sequence joins TRBV2 and TRBJ1-6, with unresolved D. Deletions cut 0 bases from V and 7 bases from J, with 7 bases between. The CDR3 covers 14 residues. CDR1 is SNHLY and CDR2 is FYNNEI in the germline V gene. The CDR3 coding sequence is TGTGCCAGCAGTGAAGCGCGGTCCAATTCACCCCTCCACTTT. Its protein is CASSEARSNSPLHF.

V usage is TRBV18 and J usage is TRBJ2-1, with 8 bases identical to TRBD2. Germline V gives CDR1 KGHSH, CDR2 LQKENI. Losses at the gene ends were 3 bases for V and 3 bases for J; bases not matched to a gene: 7. The CDR3 runs to 16 residues. The CDR3 loop reads CASSPPSGSGYNEQFF. The CDR3 DNA sequence: TGTGCCAGCTCACCGCCAAGCGGGAGTGGCTACAATGAGCAGTTCTTC.

The chain carries TRBV19 and TRBJ2-1, with TRBD2 identical over 15 bases. Trimming removed 5 bases from V and 0 bases from J; junction bases left unmatched: 5. The CDR3 has 18 amino acids. The germline gives CDR1 LNHDA, CDR2 SQIVND (reference sequence). In DNA, the CDR3 is TGTGCCAGTAGTCGGACTAGCGGGGGGGACCTCTCCTACAATGAGCAGTTCTTC. This sequence encodes CASSRTSGGDLSYNEQFF.

The J gene is TRBJ1-1, the V gene TRBV19, with a weak D call TRBD1 (6 bases). V was cut by 0 bases and J by 1 base, with 18 bases left in between. Germline CDR1 LNHDA, CDR2 SQIVND (reference sequence). The CDR3 spans 18 residues. This chain's CDR3 is CASSIDLGGATWNTEAFF. CDR3 in DNA: TGTGCCAGTAGTATAGATCTGGGGGGGGCAACTTGGAACACTGAAGCTTTCTTT.

The chain carries TRBV6-5 and TRBJ2-3; the D gene is possibly TRBD2 (5 bases). V was trimmed by 6 bases and J by 5 bases, leaving 15 bases between them. This CDR3 has 14 residues. In germline, CDR1 is MNHEY, CDR2 SVGAGI. The CDR3 loop reads CASRAGGRRDTQYF. As DNA, the CDR3 is TGTGCCAGCAGAGCCGGAGGTCGTCGAGATACGCAGTATTTT.